The 30 T cell receptor beta chains in this list originate from one sample, sequenced in a study of blood T cell repertoires in COVID-19. TCRdb keeps only in-frame clones here, not all; method: immunoSEQ multiplex PCR. The sample has about 110,000 clones, 88% seen once. Sequencing was carried out using peripheral blood. The receptors come from a woman between 50 and 59 years old with acute or convalescent COVID-19.

The rearrangement links TRBV6-5 to TRBJ1-1; the D is unclear. V was trimmed by 6 bases and J by 1 base, leaving 12 bases between them. Germline CDR1 MNHEY, CDR2 SVGAGI. This CDR3 is 14 amino acids long. CDR3 residues: CASRYHGGNTEAFF. The CDR3 coding sequence is TGTGCCAGCAGATACCACGGCGGGAACACTGAAGCTTTCTTT.

The chain uses TRBV7-8 and TRBJ2-2; no clear D. Germline V CDR1 and CDR2: SGHVS, FQNEAQ. The V and J ends lost 2 bases and 4 bases respectively, with 8 bases between them. The CDR3 runs to 14 residues. The DNA of the CDR3 is TGTGCCAGCAGCTTAACGGTTCCCACCGGGGAGCTGTTTTTT. Its protein product is CASSLTVPTGELFF.

This chain links TRBV28 with TRBJ2-7; maybe TRBD1 (6 bases). The CDR3 runs to 15 residues. Germline CDR1 reads MDHEN; CDR2 reads SYDVKM. Trimming took off 4 bases at V and 1 base at J, with 14 bases between the two ends. The CDR3 DNA sequence: TGTGCCAGCAGTTCCCGGAGGACAGCTTCCTACGAGCAGTACTTC. The encoded protein is CASSSRRTASYEQYF.

The V and J genes are TRBV6-5 and TRBJ2-7; TRBD2 matches 7 bases. The CDR3 is 16 amino acids. The V gene's germline CDR1 is MNHEY and CDR2 SVGAGI. The V and J ends lost 2 bases and 5 bases, in that order; junction bases with no gene match: 12. The CDR3 sequence: CASSYRASGLSDEQYF. The CDR3 nucleotides read TGTGCCAGCAGTTACAGGGCTAGCGGACTCTCTGACGAGCAGTACTTC.

The genes are TRBV29-1 and TRBJ2-6; TRBD1 matches at 8 bases. This CDR3 has 14 residues. After removal of 7 bases from V and 4 bases from J, the junction contained 6 bases not matched to a gene. From germline, CDR1 is SQVTM and CDR2 ANQGSEA. In DNA, the CDR3 is TGCAGCGCTGAGACAGGGGACGGGGCCAACGTCCTGACTTTC. Protein sequence: CSAETGDGANVLTF.

The chain couples TRBV29-1 to TRBJ2-5; 9 bases line up with TRBD2. The CDR3 loop spans 16 amino acids. The germline gives CDR1 SQVTM, CDR2 ANQGSEA. The V segment lost 1 base and the J segment 5 bases; nucleotides outside the gene matches: 11. In DNA form, the CDR3 reads TGCAGCGTTGAAGTGGGAGCGGGAGGTAGGGGGGAGACCCAGTACTTC. Translated: CSVEVGAGGRGETQYF.

The chain employs TRBV16 and TRBJ2-6, with 10 nucleotides matching TRBD2. V shed 4 bases, J shed 1 base, and the junction held 4 bases outside the gene matches. This CDR3 has 17 amino acids. Germline V gene data show CDR1 as KGHSY and CDR2 as FQNENV. The DNA of the CDR3 is TGTGCCAGCAGCCCCCAAGCGGGAGGGTCTGGGGCCAACGTCCTGACTTTC. Its protein product is CASSPQAGGSGANVLTF.

The rearrangement joins TRBV29-1 to TRBJ2-5; D possibly corresponds to TRBD1 (6 bases). The CDR3 has 12 amino acids. Trimming left V 3 bases short and J 5 bases short, with 10 bases between. Germline CDR1 and CDR2: SQVTM and ANQGSEA. CDR3 nucleotide sequence: TGCAGCGTTGACAGGGGTTCGGAGACCCAGTACTTC. Translation: CSVDRGSETQYF. Combining the CDR3 with reference TRBV29-1 and TRBJ2-5 gives the whole variable domain SAVISQKPSRDICQRGTSLTIQCQVDSQVTMMFWYRQQPGQSLTLIATANQGSEATYESGFVIDKFPISRPNLTFSTLTVSNMSPEDSSIYLCSVDRGSETQYFGPGTRLLVL.

V usage is TRBV21-1 and J usage is TRBJ2-1; whether TRBD2, the table's D call, matches the DNA was not checked. TRBV21-1 is given as a pseudogene. The CDR3 totals 16 residues. The DNA for the CDR3 is TGTGCCAGCAGCAAAGATAACGAGAGGGTACACAATGAGCAGTTCTTC. Its translation is CASSKDNERVHNEQFF.

The genes are TRBV15 and TRBJ2-1, with a possible D match to TRBD2 (6 bases). Germline loops: CDR1 LNHNV, CDR2 YYDKDF (reference sequence). The length of the CDR3 is 16 residues. Trimming took 0 bases from V and 0 from J, leaving 9 bases between them. CDR3 in amino acids: CATSRELGGSYNEQFF. The CDR3 DNA sequence: TGTGCCACCAGCAGAGAGCTGGGGGGCTCCTACAATGAGCAGTTCTTC.

The J gene is TRBJ1-1, the V gene TRBV3-1 (or the pseudogene TRBV3-2); D unclear. This CDR3 contains 12 residues. Germline-derived CDR1 and CDR2 are LGHDT and YNNKEL (reference sequence). V was clipped by 1 base and J by 3 bases, with 3 bases between them. The CDR3: CASSQADTEAFF. In nucleotides, the CDR3 is TGTGCCAGCAGCCAAGCTGACACTGAAGCTTTCTTT.

The chain carries TRBV27 and TRBJ1-5, with TRBD1 matching 8 bases. Unmatched junction bases numbered 9, after V lost 11 bases and J lost 0 bases. CDR1 MNHEY and CDR2 SMNVEV come from the germline V gene (reference sequence). This CDR3 is 15 amino acids long. The CDR3 loop is CAGRQGQYSNQPQHF. For the CDR3, the DNA is TGTGCCGGAAGACAGGGGCAATATAGCAATCAGCCCCAGCATTTT.

CDR3 nucleotides: TGTGCCAGCAGCCCCGTAGGGACAGGGACTTACGAGCAGTACTTC. Residues: CASSPVGTGTYEQYF. V and J are TRBV7-9 and TRBJ2-7; 9 bases line up with TRBD1. Germline CDR1 is SEHNR and CDR2 is FQNEAQ (reference sequence). Germline trimming cut 5 bases from V and 4 bases from J; bases unmatched to any gene: 9. CDR3 length equals 15 residues.

The rearrangement links TRBV28 to TRBJ2-7; D possibly corresponds to TRBD2 (6 bases). This CDR3 region has 15 residues. Germline-derived CDR1 and CDR2 are MDHEN and SYDVKM. V lost 6 bases and J lost 0, with 15 bases in between. CDR3 DNA: TGTGCCAGCAGGTCGGGTAGCGGCTTCTCCTACGAGCAGTACTTC. Amino acids: CASRSGSGFSYEQYF.

This rearrangement joins TRBV18 to TRBJ2-1; TRBD2 matches at 9 bases. The CDR3 extends over 15 amino acids. Per the germline V gene, CDR1 is KGHSH and CDR2 is LQKENI. V shed 6 bases and J 5 bases; nucleotides not matched to a gene: 8. The CDR3 loop reads CASSLAGRTNNEQFF. The CDR3 bases are TGTGCCAGCTCCCTAGCGGGACGCACAAACAATGAGCAGTTCTTC.

The rearrangement uses TRBV28 and TRBJ1-5, with 7 nucleotides matching TRBD1. Germline trimming cut 7 bases from V and 3 bases from J; bases unmatched to any gene: 12. CDR1 is MDHEN and CDR2 is SYDVKM in the germline V gene. The CDR3 has 16 residues. The CDR3 loop reads CASTRSHRGVNQPQHF. CDR3 sequence (DNA): TGTGCCAGCACCCGATCGCACAGGGGAGTCAATCAGCCCCAGCATTTT.

The chain links TRBV6-6 to TRBJ2-5, with a possible D match to TRBD1 (6 bases). The CDR3 extends over 15 amino acids. CDR1 and CDR2 (germline): MNHNY, SVGAGI (reference sequence). V lost 0 bases and J lost 4, with 12 bases in between. CDR3 coding DNA: TGTGCCAGCAGTTACTCGACGGCAGGGGCAGAGACCCAGTACTTC. Encoded protein: CASSYSTAGAETQYF.

The rearrangement joins TRBV9 to TRBJ2-4; D is possibly TRBD1 (6 bases). V was trimmed by 0 bases and J by 4 bases, leaving 8 bases between them. This CDR3 is 14 amino acids long. The germline gives CDR1 SGDLS, CDR2 YYNGEE. CDR3 loop: CASSVGTVKNIQYF. CDR3 DNA sequence: TGTGCCAGCAGCGTAGGGACAGTAAAAAACATTCAGTACTTC.

The V and J genes are TRBV7-9 and TRBJ2-1; 13 bases align to TRBD2. Germline-derived CDR1 and CDR2 are SEHNR and FQNEAQ (reference sequence). V shed 5 bases and J 6 bases; nucleotides not matched to a gene: 4. The CDR3 is made up of 15 amino acids. The CDR3 reads CASSRTSGSPNEQFF. CDR3 coding DNA: TGTGCCAGCAGCCGGACTAGCGGGAGTCCCAATGAGCAGTTCTTC.

The V gene is TRBV19, the J gene TRBJ1-5; the match to TRBD1 covers 11 bases. CDR1 LNHDA and CDR2 SQIVND come from the germline V gene (reference sequence). This CDR3 is 17 amino acids long. V shed 0 bases and J 7 bases; nucleotides not matched to a gene: 8. The CDR3 reads CASSIDKFGTGGQPQHF. CDR3 DNA: TGTGCCAGTAGTATAGATAAGTTTGGGACAGGGGGACAGCCCCAGCATTTT.

The CDR3 nucleotides read TGTGCCAGTAATGGAGACGCGCGGGGCTATGGCTACACCTTC. Residues: CASNGDARGYGYTF. The chain joins TRBV19 to TRBJ1-2; unclear D gene. CDR3 length: 14 amino acids. The germline V gene has CDR1 LNHDA and CDR2 SQIVND (reference sequence). Trimming left V 7 bases short and J 4 bases short, with 16 bases between.

The chain has TRBV24-1 and TRBJ2-3; 10 bases are a match to TRBD2. Germline loops: CDR1 KGHDR, CDR2 SFDVKD. The CDR3 is 15 amino acids. With V trimmed by 9 bases and J by 6 bases, 11 bases remained unmatched. Here the CDR3 DNA reads TGTGCCACCGAAGCTAGCGGGAGAGGGGGGGATACGCAGTATTTT. Residues: CATEASGRGGDTQYF.

This chain links TRBV3-1 (or the pseudogene TRBV3-2) with TRBJ2-1; 11 bases line up with TRBD2. The CDR3 has 15 residues. Germline V lookup: CDR1 LGHDT, CDR2 YNNKEL (reference sequence). J was trimmed by 7 bases and V by 6 bases; bases with no gene match: 8. The CDR3 DNA reads TGTGCCAGCAGACCCCTAGCGGGAGGCGGGAATGAGCAGTTCTTC. Encoded protein: CASRPLAGGGNEQFF.

The table lists this clone with many counts. The gene calls are TRBV28 and TRBJ2-4; weak D call: TRBD1 (5 bases). Germline V lookup: CDR1 MDHEN, CDR2 SYDVKM. Trimming cost V 6 bases and J 4 bases, with 10 bases left between them. This CDR3 spans 13 amino acids. CDR3 DNA sequence: TGTGCCAGCAGAGGACACGGAAAAAACATTCAGTACTTC. The encoded protein is CASRGHGKNIQYF.

The genes are TRBV11-2 and TRBJ2-3, with a tentative D call TRBD1 (5 bases). Trimming removed 4 bases from V and 8 bases from J, with 10 bases in between. This CDR3 is built from 12 residues. Germline V lookup: CDR1 SGHAT, CDR2 FQNNGV. CDR3 residues: CASSSRARTQYF. CDR3 nucleotides: TGTGCCAGCAGCTCCAGGGCGCGTACGCAGTATTTT.

The CDR3 loop is CASSATGAGYTEAFF. The CDR3 region has the DNA TGTGCCAGCAGTGCGACAGGGGCAGGATACACTGAAGCTTTCTTT. The rearrangement uses TRBV7-8 and TRBJ1-1; the match to TRBD1 covers 8 bases. The CDR3 loop spans 15 amino acids. Trimming cost V 6 bases and J 3 bases; bases outside gene matches: 9. From germline, CDR1 is SGHVS and CDR2 FQNEAQ.

This clone has a single count. V gene TRBV6-4 combines with J gene TRBJ1-5; D is ambiguous. Trimming cost V 5 bases and J 2 bases, with 13 bases left between them. CDR3 length equals 15 residues. Germline V gene data show CDR1 as MRHNA and CDR2 as SNTAGT. CDR3 sequence (DNA): TGTGCCAGCAGTCCCGACTATTTCGGCAATCAGCCCCAGCATTTT. Its translation is CASSPDYFGNQPQHF.

DNA for the CDR3: TGCGCCAGCAGCTTTCGAGGGGGCGAGCAGTACTTC. It yields the protein CASSFRGGEQYF. V usage is TRBV5-1 and J usage is TRBJ2-7; weak D call: TRBD1 (6 bases). This CDR3 is 12 amino acids long. The ends were cut back, 2 bases at V and 6 bases at J, with 9 bases in the middle. The V gene's germline CDR1 is SGHRS and CDR2 YFSETQ.

This clone appeared once. The rearrangement joins TRBV6-2 or TRBV6-3 to TRBJ1-6; TRBD1 agrees at 10 bases. This CDR3 spans 15 amino acids. From germline, CDR1 is MNHEY and CDR2 SVGEGT. The V gene end was trimmed by 2 bases and the J gene end by 7 bases; junction bases not matched to a gene: 2. The DNA of the CDR3 is TGTGCCAGCAGTTACCAGGGACAGGGGAATTCACCCCTCCACTTT. As protein: CASSYQGQGNSPLHF.

The J gene is TRBJ1-5, the V gene TRBV19; tentatively, D is TRBD1 (6 bases). This CDR3 has 13 residues. Per germline, CDR1 LNHDA and CDR2 SQIVND (reference sequence). Between the trimmed V and J ends, which lost 5 bases and 6 bases, there was a span of 11 bases. CDR3 coding DNA: TGTGCCAGTAGTTTAGGACAGCTTCAGCCCCAGCATTTT. Its translation is CASSLGQLQPQHF.